The sequence of this TCR beta chain was determined in a study of cytomegalovirus exposure and HLA in healthy donors. V shed 4 bases, J shed 1 base, and the junction held 5 bases outside the gene matches. The CDR3 covers 15 residues. The germline V gene has CDR1 SGDLS and CDR2 YYNGEE. Primers: 60 Vbeta forward and 13 Jbeta reverse. Assay used: immunoSEQ multiplex PCR; TCRdb lists only in-frame clones, some missing. Of about 140,000 clones in the sample, nearly 80% were seen once. The chain uses TRBV9 and TRBJ2-7; TRBD2 agrees at 10 bases. The sample was PBMCs. This receptor was taken from a woman aged 35 to 49 in good health and CMV-seronegative. The DNA of the CDR3 is TGTGCCAGCAGCCTAGGACTAGCGGCTTCCTACGAGCAGTACTTC. Translating it yields CASSLGLAASYEQYF.